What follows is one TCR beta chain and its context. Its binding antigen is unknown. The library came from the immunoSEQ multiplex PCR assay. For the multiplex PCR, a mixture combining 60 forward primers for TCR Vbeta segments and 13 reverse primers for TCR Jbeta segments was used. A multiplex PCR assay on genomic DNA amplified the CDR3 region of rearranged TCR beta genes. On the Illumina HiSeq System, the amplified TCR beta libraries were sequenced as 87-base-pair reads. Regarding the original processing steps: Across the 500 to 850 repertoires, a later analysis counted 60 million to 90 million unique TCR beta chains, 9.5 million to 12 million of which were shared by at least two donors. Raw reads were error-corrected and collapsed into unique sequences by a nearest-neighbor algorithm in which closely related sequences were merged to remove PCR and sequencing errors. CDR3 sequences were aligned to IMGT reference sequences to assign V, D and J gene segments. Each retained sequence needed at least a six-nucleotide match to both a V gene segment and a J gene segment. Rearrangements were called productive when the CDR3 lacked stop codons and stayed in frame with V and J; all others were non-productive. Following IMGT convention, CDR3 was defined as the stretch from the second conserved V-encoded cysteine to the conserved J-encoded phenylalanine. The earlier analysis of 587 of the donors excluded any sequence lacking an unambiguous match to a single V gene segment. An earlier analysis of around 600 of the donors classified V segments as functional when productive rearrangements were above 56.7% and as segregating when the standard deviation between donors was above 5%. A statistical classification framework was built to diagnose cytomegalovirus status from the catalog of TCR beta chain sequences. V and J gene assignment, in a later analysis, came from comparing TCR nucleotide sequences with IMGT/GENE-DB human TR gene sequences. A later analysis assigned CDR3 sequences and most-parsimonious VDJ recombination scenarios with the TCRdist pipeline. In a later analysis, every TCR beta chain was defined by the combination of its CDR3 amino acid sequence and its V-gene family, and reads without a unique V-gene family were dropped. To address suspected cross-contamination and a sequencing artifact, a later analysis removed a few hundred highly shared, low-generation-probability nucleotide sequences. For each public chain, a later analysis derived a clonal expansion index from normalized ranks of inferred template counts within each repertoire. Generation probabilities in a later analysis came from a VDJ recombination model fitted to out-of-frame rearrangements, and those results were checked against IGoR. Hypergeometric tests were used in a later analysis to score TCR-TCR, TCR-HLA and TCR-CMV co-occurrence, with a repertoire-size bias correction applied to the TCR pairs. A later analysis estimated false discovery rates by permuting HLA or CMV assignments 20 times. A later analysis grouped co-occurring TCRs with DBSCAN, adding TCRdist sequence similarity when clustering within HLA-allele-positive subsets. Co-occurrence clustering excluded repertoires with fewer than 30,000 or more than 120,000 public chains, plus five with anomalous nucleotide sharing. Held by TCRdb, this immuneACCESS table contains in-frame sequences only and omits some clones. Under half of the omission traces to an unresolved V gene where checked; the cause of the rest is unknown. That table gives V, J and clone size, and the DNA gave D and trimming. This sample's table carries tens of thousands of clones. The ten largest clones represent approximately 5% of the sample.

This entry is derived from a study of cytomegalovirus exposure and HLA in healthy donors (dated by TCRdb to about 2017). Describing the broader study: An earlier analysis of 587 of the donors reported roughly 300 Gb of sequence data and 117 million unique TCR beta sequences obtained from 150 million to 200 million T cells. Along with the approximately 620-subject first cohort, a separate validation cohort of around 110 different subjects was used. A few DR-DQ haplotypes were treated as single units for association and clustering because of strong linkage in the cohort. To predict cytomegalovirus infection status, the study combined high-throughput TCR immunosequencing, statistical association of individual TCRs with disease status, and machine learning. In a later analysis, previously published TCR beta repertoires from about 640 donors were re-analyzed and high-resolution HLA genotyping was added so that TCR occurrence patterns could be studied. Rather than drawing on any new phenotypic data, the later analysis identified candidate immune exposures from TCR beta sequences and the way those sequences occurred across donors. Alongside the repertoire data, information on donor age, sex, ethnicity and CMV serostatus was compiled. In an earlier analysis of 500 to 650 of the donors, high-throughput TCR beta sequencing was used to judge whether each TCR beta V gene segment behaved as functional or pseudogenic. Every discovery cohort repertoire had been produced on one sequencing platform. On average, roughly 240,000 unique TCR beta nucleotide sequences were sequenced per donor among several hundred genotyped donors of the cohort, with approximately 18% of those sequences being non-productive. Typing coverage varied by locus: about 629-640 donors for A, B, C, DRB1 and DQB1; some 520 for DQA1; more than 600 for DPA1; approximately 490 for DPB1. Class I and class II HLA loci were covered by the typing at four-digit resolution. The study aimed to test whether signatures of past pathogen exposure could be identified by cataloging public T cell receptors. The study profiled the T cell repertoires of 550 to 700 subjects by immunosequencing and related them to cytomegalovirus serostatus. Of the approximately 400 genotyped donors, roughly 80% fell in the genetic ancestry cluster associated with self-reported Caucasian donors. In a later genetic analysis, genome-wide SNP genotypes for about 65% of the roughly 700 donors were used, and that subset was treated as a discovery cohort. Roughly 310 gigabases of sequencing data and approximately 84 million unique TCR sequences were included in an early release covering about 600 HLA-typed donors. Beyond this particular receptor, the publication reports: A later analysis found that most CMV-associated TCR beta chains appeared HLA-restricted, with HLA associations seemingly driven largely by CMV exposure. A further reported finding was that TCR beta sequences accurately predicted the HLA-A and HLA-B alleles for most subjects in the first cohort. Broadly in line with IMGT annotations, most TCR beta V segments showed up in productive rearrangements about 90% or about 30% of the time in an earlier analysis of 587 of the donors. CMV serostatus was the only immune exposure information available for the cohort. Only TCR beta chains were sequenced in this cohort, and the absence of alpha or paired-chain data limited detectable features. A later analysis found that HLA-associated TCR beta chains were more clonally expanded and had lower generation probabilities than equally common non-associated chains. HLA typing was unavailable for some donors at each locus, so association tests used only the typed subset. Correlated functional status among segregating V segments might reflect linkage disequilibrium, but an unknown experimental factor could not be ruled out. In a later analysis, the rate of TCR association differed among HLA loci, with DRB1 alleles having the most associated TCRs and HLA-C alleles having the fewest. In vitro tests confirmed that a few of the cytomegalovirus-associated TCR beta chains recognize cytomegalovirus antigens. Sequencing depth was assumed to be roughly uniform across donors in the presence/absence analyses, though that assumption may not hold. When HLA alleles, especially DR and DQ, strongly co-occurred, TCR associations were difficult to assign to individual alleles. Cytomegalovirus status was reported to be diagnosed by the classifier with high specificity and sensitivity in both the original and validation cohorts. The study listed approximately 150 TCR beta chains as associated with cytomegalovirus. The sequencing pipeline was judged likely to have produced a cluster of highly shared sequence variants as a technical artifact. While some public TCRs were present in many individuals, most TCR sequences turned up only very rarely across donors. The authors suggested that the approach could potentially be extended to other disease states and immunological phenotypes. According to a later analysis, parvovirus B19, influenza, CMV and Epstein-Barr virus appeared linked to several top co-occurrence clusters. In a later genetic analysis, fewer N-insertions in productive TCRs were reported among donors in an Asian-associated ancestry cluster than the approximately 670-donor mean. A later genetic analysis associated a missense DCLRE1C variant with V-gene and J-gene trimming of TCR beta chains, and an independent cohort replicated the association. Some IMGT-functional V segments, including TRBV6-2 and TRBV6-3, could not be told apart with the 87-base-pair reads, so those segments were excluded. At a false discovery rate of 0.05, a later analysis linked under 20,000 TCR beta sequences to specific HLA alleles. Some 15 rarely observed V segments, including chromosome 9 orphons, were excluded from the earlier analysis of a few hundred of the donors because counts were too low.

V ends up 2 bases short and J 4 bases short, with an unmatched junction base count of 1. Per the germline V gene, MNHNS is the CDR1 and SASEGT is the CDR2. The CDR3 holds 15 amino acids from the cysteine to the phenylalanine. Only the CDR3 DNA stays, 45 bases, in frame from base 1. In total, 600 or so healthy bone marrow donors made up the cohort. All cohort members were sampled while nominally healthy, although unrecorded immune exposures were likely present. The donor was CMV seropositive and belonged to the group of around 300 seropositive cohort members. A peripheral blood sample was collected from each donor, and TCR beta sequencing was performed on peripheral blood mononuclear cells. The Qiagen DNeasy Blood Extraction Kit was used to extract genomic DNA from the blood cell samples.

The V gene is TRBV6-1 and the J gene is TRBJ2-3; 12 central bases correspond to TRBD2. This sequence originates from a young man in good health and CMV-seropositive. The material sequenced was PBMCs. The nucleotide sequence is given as TGTGCCAGCAGTGAACTAGCGGGGGGGGCAGATACGCAGTATTTT. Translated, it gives CASSELAGGADTQYF.